These 26 T cell receptor beta chains were sequenced from one sample in a study of human T cells and chemical hapten exposure. As for time point: patch test 2, 6 weeks after DPC sensitization. The treatment: therapeutic diphenylcyclopropenone sensitization with weekly scalp DPC. TCRdb re-called the RACE reads with MiXCR, one entry per CDR3 protein. The table shows some 82,000 distinct CDR3 sequences, with around 6.7% occurring only once. Material: whole blood, obtained in connection with sensitization to the hapten diphenylcyclopropenone (DPC). These receptor sequences come from a woman aged 25 to 39 with alopecia areata. Some clones in this sample may be carry-over from other donors' samples.

This clonotype has at least ten counts. CDR3 sequence reads: CASSIIDVARKNTGELFF. The CDR3 nucleotides read TGTGCCAGTAGTATAATCGATGTTGCTAGAAAGAACACCGGGGAGCTGTTTTTT. The chain carries TRBV19 and TRBJ2-2; D is unclear. V was trimmed by 2 bases and J by 1 base, leaving 17 bases between them. This CDR3 comprises 18 residues. CDR1 LNHDA and CDR2 SQIVND come from the germline V gene (reference sequence).

Notes on this clonotype: A much larger clonotype is one base distant, so this may be a read error. The chain is built from TRBV30 and TRBJ1-2; D not certain. Between the trimmed V and J ends, which lost 0 bases and 12 bases, there was a span of 14 bases. Germline V gene sequence: CDR1 GTSNPN, CDR2 SVGIG (reference sequence). This CDR3 contains 12 residues. CDR3 DNA sequence: TGTGCCTGGAGTGTTACCCCCGTTCGTGACACCTTC. This encodes CAWSVTPVRDTF.

CDR3 loop: CASSPLMPGGRNTEAFF. The CDR3 bases are TGTGCCAGCAGCCCACTAATGCCTGGGGGCCGGAACACTGAAGCTTTCTTT. The chain carries TRBV3-1 and TRBJ1-1, with D perhaps matching TRBD1 (6 bases). V was clipped by 4 bases and J by 1 base, with 19 bases between them. CDR3 length: 17 amino acids. Germline loops: CDR1 LGHDT, CDR2 YNNKEL (reference sequence).

This chain connects TRBV6-2 or TRBV6-3 to TRBJ1-2; D remains ambiguous. Germline V gene sequence: CDR1 MNHEY, CDR2 SVGEGT. CDR3 length: 15 amino acids. V lost 3 bases to trimming and J lost 6 bases, with 17 bases between them. The CDR3 reads CASSYGGTGYDGYTF. Written as DNA, the CDR3 is TGTGCCAGCAGTTATGGTGGTACCGGGTATGATGGCTACACCTTC.

The sample holds many counts of this clonotype. The chain joins TRBV12-3 or TRBV12-4 to TRBJ2-3, with D unresolved. V gave up 6 bases and J gave up 6 bases, with 7 bases separating them. The CDR3 sequence is 11 residues long. The CDR3 DNA reads TGTGCCAGCAGCTTTGCCGATACGCAGTATTTT. Its protein product is CASSFADTQYF.

This clonotype was seen only a few times. The CDR3 loop is CASSSGQPTRAFF. The CDR3 bases are TGCGCCAGCAGCTCTGGACAGCCGACCCGAGCTTTCTTT. J is TRBJ1-1 and V is TRBV5-1; D possibly corresponds to TRBD1 (6 bases). V was pared by 3 bases and J by 10 bases, with 16 bases between. CDR1 is SGHRS and CDR2 is YFSETQ in the germline V gene. The length of the CDR3 is 13 residues.

This clonotype was picked up many times. The genes are TRBV10-3 and TRBJ1-5; tentatively, D is TRBD1 (6 bases). CDR1 ENHRY and CDR2 SYGVKD come from the germline V gene. The V gene lost 5 bases and the J gene lost 5 bases, with 16 bases spanning the gap. The CDR3 has 15 amino acids. The CDR3 sequence: CAISPGQRTDQPQHF. As DNA, the CDR3 is TGTGCCATCAGTCCAGGACAGAGAACCGATCAGCCCCAGCATTTT.

This clonotype was observed at least ten times. V is TRBV20-1 and J is TRBJ2-1; 15 bases fit TRBD2. This CDR3 has 13 residues. After removal of 3 bases from V and 10 bases from J, the junction contained 1 base not matched to a gene. Germline V gene data show CDR1 as DFQATT and CDR2 as SNEGSKA (reference sequence). This CDR3 is CSARGLAGGEQFF. CDR3 nucleotides: TGCAGTGCTAGGGGACTAGCGGGGGGCGAGCAGTTCTTC.

This clonotype was found a few times. The gene calls are TRBV7-8 and TRBJ1-2; unclear D gene. Germline V gene lookup returns CDR1 SGHVS and CDR2 FQNEAQ. The germline V and J ends were trimmed by 3 bases and 2 bases, with 7 bases remaining between them. This CDR3 has 13 residues. The chain's CDR3 is CASSFTQNYGYTF. The CDR3 DNA is TGTGCCAGCAGCTTCACACAAAACTATGGCTACACCTTC.

The chain is built from TRBV9 and TRBJ1-4; 9 bases line up with TRBD1. With 4 bases clipped from V and 5 bases from J, the junction kept 6 bases outside the gene matches. Germline values: CDR1 SGDLS, CDR2 YYNGEE. The CDR3 has 15 residues. The CDR3 region has the DNA TGTGCCAGCAGCAGACGGGACAGGGAAAATGAAAAACTGTTTTTT. Translating gives CASSRRDRENEKLFF.

This clonotype showed up many times. The chain links TRBV20-1 to TRBJ2-5; D remains unclear. Germline-derived CDR1 and CDR2 are DFQATT and SNEGSKA (reference sequence). Trimming removed 6 bases at V and 3 bases at J, with 14 bases between. The CDR3 has 13 amino acids. The DNA for the CDR3 is TGCAGTGCCCATCAACTAAACAAAGAGACCCAGTACTTC. Residues: CSAHQLNKETQYF.

The chain is built from TRBV12-3 or TRBV12-4 and TRBJ2-7, with D tentatively TRBD2 (6 bases). The V gene lost 5 bases and the J gene lost 4 bases, with 18 bases spanning the gap. The CDR3 has 15 amino acids. The chain's CDR3 is CASSPWLAARYEQYF. CDR3 nucleotide sequence: TGTGCCAGCAGTCCCTGGTTAGCGGCCCGTTACGAGCAGTACTTC.

This clonotype has at least ten counts. V gene TRBV12-3 or TRBV12-4 combines with J gene TRBJ2-2; no reliable D call. The CDR3 covers 12 residues. V was shortened by 4 bases and J by 6 bases, with 6 bases between the two germline ends. The CDR3 DNA reads as TGTGCCAGCAGTTCCGAGGCCGGGGAGCTGTTTTTT. Residues: CASSSEAGELFF.

The chain employs TRBV18 and TRBJ1-6; 7 positions agree with TRBD1. J lost 6 bases, V lost 2 bases, and 4 bases had no gene match. Germline V gives CDR1 KGHSH, CDR2 LQKENI. The CDR3 is made up of 15 amino acids. The CDR3 is CASSPDRAPNSPLHF. CDR3 nucleotides: TGTGCCAGCTCACCAGACAGGGCCCCTAATTCACCCCTCCACTTT.

In its sample, this clonotype was seen many times. The rearrangement links TRBV20-1 to TRBJ2-7; 7 bases map to TRBD1. This CDR3 comprises 17 residues. Germline assignment: CDR1 DFQATT and CDR2 SNEGSKA (reference sequence). V was pared by 3 bases and J by 2 bases, with 16 bases of the junction left unmatched. The CDR3 DNA reads as TGCAGTGCTAGTAAGGACAGGAACCCCATCCGACCCTACGAGCAGTACTTC. Amino acids: CSASKDRNPIRPYEQYF.

The chain joins TRBV3-1 to TRBJ2-3, with a tentative D call TRBD2 (5 bases). The germline gives CDR1 LGHDT, CDR2 YNNKEL (reference sequence). V dropped 4 bases and J dropped 5 bases, with 22 bases sitting between them. This CDR3 spans 17 amino acids. The CDR3 loop is CASSPGPWSREGDTQYF. The CDR3 bases are TGTGCCAGCAGCCCCGGCCCATGGTCCCGAGAGGGAGATACGCAGTATTTT.

V is TRBV3-1 and J is TRBJ1-2; D call uncertain. V was clipped by 1 base and J by 7 bases, with 13 bases between them. CDR1 and CDR2 from the germline V gene are LGHDT and YNNKEL (reference sequence). The CDR3 is 14 residues long. For the CDR3, the DNA is TGTGCCAGCAGCCAAGCCCCCTTCTCCGGTGGCTACACCTTC. Protein: CASSQAPFSGGYTF.

V usage is TRBV30 and J usage is TRBJ1-2, with D possibly TRBD1 on 6 matching bases. V lost 4 bases, J lost 4 bases, and 16 bases lay in between. Germline CDR1 is GTSNPN and CDR2 is SVGIG (reference sequence). The CDR3 consists of 14 residues. The CDR3 sequence is CAWTKGGAFYGYTF. In nucleotides, the CDR3 is TGTGCCTGGACTAAGGGGGGCGCATTCTATGGCTACACCTTC.

In its sample, this clonotype was seen many times. The chain combines TRBV14 with TRBJ2-7, with 7 bases fitting TRBD2. Per the germline V gene, CDR1 is SGHDN and CDR2 is FVKESK. This CDR3 has 16 residues. J lost 0 bases, V lost 0 bases, and 5 bases had no gene match. The CDR3 region has the DNA TGTGCCAGCAGCCAAGATCCTCGGGGGGACTCCTACGAGCAGTACTTC. Protein: CASSQDPRGDSYEQYF.

This clonotype was found many times. CDR3 DNA: TGCGCCAGCAGCTCTACTAGCGGGGTGGGAGAGACCCAGTACTTC. Protein: CASSSTSGVGETQYF. The V call is TRBV5-1, the J call TRBJ2-5, with 10 bases identical to TRBD2. The CDR3 covers 15 residues. The V and J ends lost 3 bases and 4 bases, in that order; junction bases with no gene match: 6. Germline CDR1 reads SGHRS; CDR2 reads YFSETQ. The full variable domain, its missing parts supplied by reference TRBV5-1 and TRBJ2-5, is KAGVTQTPRYLIKTRGQQVTLSCSPISGHRSVSWYQQTPGQGLQFLFEYFSETQRNKGNFPGRFSGRQFSNSRSEMNVSTLELGDSALYLCASSSTSGVGETQYFGPGTRLLVL.

The table lists this clonotype with a few counts. V usage is TRBV6-5 and J usage is TRBJ1-5; D not resolved. This CDR3 contains 16 residues. V was pared by 6 bases and J by 4 bases, with 19 bases between. In germline, CDR1 is MNHEY, CDR2 SVGAGI. This CDR3 is CASSAAGSLDNQPQHF. The CDR3 nucleotides are TGTGCCAGCAGCGCGGCGGGATCTCTAGATAATCAGCCCCAGCATTTT.

This clonotype has more than one count but fewer than ten. This chain links TRBV6-5 with TRBJ1-6; D is unclear. The CDR3 spans 15 residues. Germline CDR1 reads MNHEY; CDR2 reads SVGAGI. V lost 0 bases to trimming and J lost 8 bases, with 11 bases between them. This chain's CDR3 is CASSYSPEGYSPLHF. The CDR3 DNA reads as TGTGCCAGCAGTTACTCCCCCGAGGGCTATTCACCCCTCCACTTT.

This clonotype has a count of ten or more. The J gene is TRBJ2-3, the V gene TRBV5-1, with a tentative D call TRBD1 (6 bases). The CDR3 consists of 17 residues. Germline V gene sequence: CDR1 SGHRS, CDR2 YFSETQ. V lost 5 bases to trimming and J lost 0 bases, with 19 bases between them. CDR3 sequence: CASRAGSDRRSTDTQYF. The CDR3 DNA reads TGCGCCAGCAGGGCTGGCTCGGACAGACGAAGCACAGATACGCAGTATTTT.

This clonotype was seen only a few times. This rearrangement joins TRBV6-1 to TRBJ2-3; weak D call: TRBD2 (5 bases). Trimming pared 4 bases from V and 5 bases from J, leaving 7 bases between. The CDR3 spans 12 residues. CDR1 is MNHNS, CDR2 SASEGT, per germline. The CDR3, as DNA: TGTGCCAGCAGTGGTAGCGTAGATACGCAGTATTTT. Its protein is CASSGSVDTQYF.

This clonotype was observed at least ten times. This chain links TRBV24-1 with TRBJ1-5; 7 bases fit TRBD1. Germline lookup yields CDR1 KGHDR and CDR2 SFDVKD. V lost 3 bases, J lost 1 base, and 17 bases stayed unmatched. CDR3 length: 20 amino acids. CDR3 DNA: TGTGCCACCAGTGATGGGGTGGCGGACAGGCGGAGAGGAAGCAATCAGCCCCAGCATTTT. Amino acid sequence: CATSDGVADRRRGSNQPQHF.

The chain recombines TRBV10-3 with TRBJ2-3; no clear D gene. With 6 bases removed from V and 3 bases from J, the gap between germline ends came to 10 bases. This CDR3 spans 13 amino acids. Germline V gene lookup returns CDR1 ENHRY and CDR2 SYGVKD. CDR3 amino acids: CAISQPPTDTQYF. The CDR3 nucleotides read TGTGCCATCAGCCAGCCCCCGACAGATACGCAGTATTTT.